The clone carrying this T cell receptor (beta chain) appeared a few times. The antigen remains undetermined. TCRdb itself ran the 5' RACE reads through MiXCR, one entry per CDR3 protein. The sample lists hundreds of thousands of distinct CDR3 sequences; roughly a quarter were seen once. The CDR3 consists of 15 residues. Trimming took 3 bases from V and 0 from J, leaving 11 bases between them. Per the germline V gene, CDR1 is KGHDR and CDR2 is SFDVKD. These data originate in a study of CD8 T cells in ankylosing spondylitis. Whole-study findings and limits: Within ankylosing spondylitis blood, a TCR beta motif made up of seven to nine highly homologous variants appeared to be characteristic.

The TCR sequence derives from a male donor with ankylosing spondylitis. Sample: blood, either unsorted or a sorted T cell fraction (not recorded which). V is TRBV24-1 and J is TRBJ2-7, with D possibly TRBD1 on 6 matching bases. CDR3 in amino acids: CATSDPTDSSYEQYF. The CDR3 nucleotides read TGTGCCACCAGTGATCCGACGGACAGCTCCTACGAGCAGTACTTC.